This TCR beta chain was captured in a study of blood T cell repertoires in COVID-19. About the study: The United States, Italy and Spain supplied acute and convalescent COVID-19 samples. PBMCs, B-cell-depleted T cells, or T cells were the source of the cDNA or gDNA that made up the material.

The CDR3 extends over 13 amino acids. V lost 7 bases and J lost 6; bases outside the gene matches: 7. CDR1 and CDR2 from the germline V gene are SNHLY and FYNNEI. Under the authors' procedure: Counts of nucleated cells, estimated from reference gene primer amplification, were obtained. This table comes from immunoSEQ multiplex PCR, and its TCRdb copy is limited to in-frame clones, with some not included. The V and J calls and the clone size are those of that table, but D and trimming were determined from the DNA. In the table there are roughly 100,000 clones, 82% of which are singletons. This clone has just one count.

The chain recombines TRBV2 with TRBJ2-3, with TRBD1 identical over 7 bases. This TCR was sampled from a woman aged 80 or older with acute or convalescent COVID-19. Input material: peripheral blood. The DNA of the CDR3 is TGTGCCAGCAATAAACCGGGACAGGATACGCAGTATTTT. Its translation is CASNKPGQDTQYF.